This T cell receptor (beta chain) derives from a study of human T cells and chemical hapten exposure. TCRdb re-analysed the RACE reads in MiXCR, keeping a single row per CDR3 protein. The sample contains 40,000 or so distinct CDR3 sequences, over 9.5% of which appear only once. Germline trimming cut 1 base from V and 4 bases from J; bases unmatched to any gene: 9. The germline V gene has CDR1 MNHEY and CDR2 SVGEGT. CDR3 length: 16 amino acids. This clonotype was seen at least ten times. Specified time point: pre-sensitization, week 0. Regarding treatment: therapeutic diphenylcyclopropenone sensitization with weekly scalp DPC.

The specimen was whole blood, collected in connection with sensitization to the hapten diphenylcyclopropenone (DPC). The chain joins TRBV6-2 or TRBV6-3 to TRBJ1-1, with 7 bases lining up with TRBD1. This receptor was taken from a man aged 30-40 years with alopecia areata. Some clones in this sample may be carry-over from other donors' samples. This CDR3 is CASSYFPRQGGTEAFF. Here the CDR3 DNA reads TGTGCCAGCAGTTACTTCCCGCGACAGGGTGGCACTGAAGCTTTCTTT.